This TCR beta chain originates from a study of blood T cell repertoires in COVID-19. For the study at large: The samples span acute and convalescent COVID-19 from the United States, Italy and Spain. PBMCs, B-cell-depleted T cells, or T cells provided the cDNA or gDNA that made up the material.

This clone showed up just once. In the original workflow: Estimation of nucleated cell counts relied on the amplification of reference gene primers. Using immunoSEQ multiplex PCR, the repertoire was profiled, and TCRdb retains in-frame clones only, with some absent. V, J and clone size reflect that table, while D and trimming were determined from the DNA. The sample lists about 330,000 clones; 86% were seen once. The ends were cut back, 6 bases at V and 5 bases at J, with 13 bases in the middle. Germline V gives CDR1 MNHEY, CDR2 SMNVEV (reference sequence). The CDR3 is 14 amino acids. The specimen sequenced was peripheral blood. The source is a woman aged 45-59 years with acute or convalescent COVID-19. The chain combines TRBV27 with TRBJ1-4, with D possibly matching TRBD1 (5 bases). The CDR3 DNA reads TGTGCCAGCAGGCGGGACCCAAGAAATGAAAAACTGTTTTTT. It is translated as CASRRDPRNEKLFF.